These 26 T cell receptor beta chains share one sample of origin, sequenced in a study of T cells in Graves' hyperthyroidism and ophthalmopathy (dated by TCRdb to about 2019). The library was built by means of multiplex PCR. The data were produced on an Illumina HiSeq 2000. The TCR beta CDR3 regions were amplified from RNA transcripts. For the first round of RT-PCR on the TCR CDR3, the HTBI primer set was used together with the Qiagen OneStep RT-PCR kit. The public reads were run again by TCRdb, first through fastp at Q25 and then through MiXCR, and only productive beta chains were kept. Here each entry gathers all rows of one CDR3 protein and keeps the most common genes and DNA. Present in this sample are about 700,000 distinct CDR3 sequences, 11% to 15% of which were seen just once. The ten largest account for about 9.4% of the sample. The sample taken for sequencing was blood. Receptors were obtained from a woman in her late teens or twenties with Graves' hyperthyroidism.

This clonotype was observed a few times. CDR3 in amino acids: CASSLARLTSGRDNEQFF. CDR3 nucleotides: TGTGCCAGCAGCTTAGCGAGATTGACTAGCGGGAGGGACAATGAGCAGTTCTTC. The chain joins TRBV7-9 to TRBJ2-1; TRBD2 matches 14 bases. CDR3 length: 18 amino acids. CDR1 is SEHNR, CDR2 FQNEAQ, per germline (reference sequence). V shed 0 bases and J 5 bases; nucleotides not matched to a gene: 6.

This clonotype was seen a few times. This chain uses TRBV29-1 with TRBJ1-6; D unresolved. The CDR3 length is 13 residues. The germline V gene has CDR1 SQVTM and CDR2 ANQGSEA. The V end lost 4 bases, the J end lost 10 bases, and 14 bases lay between the germline ends. CDR3 sequence: CSVAEGMRSPLHF. CDR3 sequence (DNA): TGCAGCGTTGCCGAGGGTATGAGGTCACCCCTCCACTTT.

This chain uses TRBV9 with TRBJ2-2, with TRBD2 identical over 9 bases. The CDR3 runs to 16 residues. V lost 1 base to trimming and J lost 3 bases; unmatched junction nucleotides: 4. Per the germline V gene, CDR1 is SGDLS and CDR2 is YYNGEE. The CDR3 here is CASSVISGSDTGELFF. The DNA for the CDR3 is TGTGCCAGCAGCGTAATTAGCGGGAGCGACACCGGGGAGCTGTTTTTT.

Notes on this clonotype: A much larger clone differs from this one at a single base, so this may be a read error. V gene TRBV30 combines with J gene TRBJ2-2; D ambiguous. CDR3 length: 11 residues. Germline CDR1 is GTSNPN and CDR2 is SVGIG (reference sequence). Between the trimmed V and J ends, which lost 1 base and 5 bases, there was a span of 2 bases. CDR3 in amino acids: CAWSETGELFF. The DNA of the CDR3 is TGTGCCTGGAGTGAGACCGGGGAGCTGTTTTTT.

This clonotype was detected ten times or more. V gene TRBV20-1 combines with J gene TRBJ2-1; 13 bases map to TRBD2. The CDR3 runs to 17 residues. Germline V CDR1 and CDR2: DFQATT, SNEGSKA (reference sequence). Trimming cost V 2 bases and J 6 bases; bases outside gene matches: 10. In nucleotides, the CDR3 is TGCAGTGCTAGACTTGCCACTAGCGGGAGGGCCCTCAATGAGCAGTTCTTC. Its protein product is CSARLATSGRALNEQFF.

This clonotype has at least ten counts. The V gene is TRBV6-1, the J gene TRBJ1-2; 8 bases align to TRBD1. The CDR3 covers 16 residues. Germline V gene sequence: CDR1 MNHNS, CDR2 SASEGT. Losses at the gene ends were 3 bases for V and 6 bases for J; bases not matched to a gene: 12. The CDR3 here is CASSEGDRRGGDGYTF. The CDR3 DNA reads as TGTGCCAGCAGTGAGGGGGACAGGAGAGGCGGAGATGGCTACACCTTC.

This clonotype showed up just a few times. This chain links TRBV12-3 or TRBV12-4 with TRBJ2-2, with TRBD2 matching 7 bases. This CDR3 spans 15 amino acids. With V trimmed by 7 bases and J by 7 bases, 12 bases remained unmatched. DNA for the CDR3: TGTGCCAGCACCTCTGGGGGGGGAAACCTCGGGGAGCTGTTTTTT. Its protein is CASTSGGGNLGELFF.

This clonotype has ten or more counts. The CDR3 loop reads CASSPQTGRNSPLHF. CDR3 bases: TGTGCCAGCAGTCCCCAGACAGGGCGCAATTCACCCCTCCACTTT. The chain recombines TRBV12-3 or TRBV12-4 with TRBJ1-6, with 7 nucleotides matching TRBD1. The CDR3 runs to 15 residues. V lost 5 bases, J lost 7 bases, and 8 bases stayed unmatched.

The rearrangement uses TRBV6-1 and TRBJ1-6; 7 positions match TRBD1. The CDR3 has 15 amino acids. The ends lost 7 bases at V and 8 bases at J; junction bases unmatched: 11. Germline V gene lookup returns CDR1 MNHNS and CDR2 SASEGT. Written as DNA, the CDR3 is TGTGCCAGCATGGGGACAGTCCAAATTGATTCACCCCTCCACTTT. As protein: CASMGTVQIDSPLHF.

On this clonotype itself: The junction departs from germline at one end; a sequencing error may be responsible. CDR3 nucleotide sequence: TGTGCTAGCATCCCCGAGGGGCGGTTCTTC. It encodes CASIPEGRFF. V and J are TRBV7-4 and TRBJ2-1; D could derive from TRBD1 or TRBD2 (5 bases each). The CDR3 runs 10 residues. Germline V gene sequence: CDR1 SGHVT, CDR2 SQSDAQ.

This clonotype was recorded many times. The chain has TRBV6-2 or TRBV6-3 and TRBJ1-2; no firm D call. The CDR3 consists of 13 residues. V gave up 5 bases and J gave up 8 bases, with 15 bases separating them. The germline gives CDR1 MNHEY, CDR2 SVGEGT. The CDR3 bases are TGTGCCAGCAGTACTCGCTTCGAGGTGGGCTACACCTTC. This encodes CASSTRFEVGYTF.

This clonotype was found a few times. The chain is built from TRBV11-2 and TRBJ1-6, with D possibly TRBD1 on 5 matching bases. Looked up from germline, CDR1 is SGHAT and CDR2 is FQNNGV. CDR3 size: 15 residues. V lost 4 bases and J 5 bases, leaving 12 bases between the germline ends. The CDR3: CASSSIDRNNSPLHF. CDR3 nucleotides: TGTGCCAGCAGCTCAATAGACAGAAATAATTCACCCCTCCACTTT.

V is TRBV14 and J is TRBJ2-3; a possible D gene is TRBD2 (6 bases). V lost 0 bases, J lost 2 bases, and 12 bases lay in between. This CDR3 has 16 amino acids. In germline, CDR1 is SGHDN, CDR2 FVKESK. The chain's CDR3 is CASSQDTGVTTDTQYF. As DNA, the CDR3 is TGTGCCAGCAGCCAAGATACGGGGGTCACCACAGATACGCAGTATTTT.

This clonotype has just a few counts. V usage is TRBV6-2 or TRBV6-3 and J usage is TRBJ2-7; D is unclear. V lost 4 bases to trimming and J lost 2 bases, with 12 bases between them. The length of the CDR3 is 14 residues. Germline CDR1 reads MNHEY; CDR2 reads SVGEGT. CDR3 in DNA: TGTGCCAGCAGTTCGACGGATTACCCCTACGAGCAGTACTTC. It is translated as CASSSTDYPYEQYF.

This clonotype was picked up many times. The V gene is TRBV20-1, the J gene TRBJ2-7, with 7 nucleotides matching TRBD1. Germline-derived CDR1 and CDR2 are DFQATT and SNEGSKA (reference sequence). This CDR3 is built from 11 residues. The V segment lost 4 bases and the J segment 5 bases; nucleotides outside the gene matches: 2. The CDR3 sequence: CSAIDRDEQYF. CDR3 bases: TGCAGTGCTATTGACAGGGACGAGCAGTACTTC.

There are a few counts of this clonotype. The chain employs TRBV15 and TRBJ1-1; no clear D gene. V shed 2 bases and J shed 0 bases, with 10 bases lying between them. The CDR3 is 15 residues long. Germline CDR1 and CDR2: LNHNV and YYDKDF (reference sequence). CDR3 nucleotide sequence: TGTGCCACCAGCAGAAGCCCCGGCTTGAACACTGAAGCTTTCTTT. This gives the protein CATSRSPGLNTEAFF.

The sample holds many counts of this clonotype. V gene TRBV20-1 combines with J gene TRBJ2-5; D might be TRBD1 or TRBD2, each matching 5 bases. The germline V and J ends were trimmed by 0 bases and 1 base, with 6 bases remaining between them. The CDR3 length is 13 residues. Germline lookup yields CDR1 DFQATT and CDR2 SNEGSKA (reference sequence). The CDR3 nucleotides are TGCAGTGCTAGAGATGGGGGCCAAGAGACCCAGTACTTC. It codes for CSARDGGQETQYF.

The gene calls are TRBV6-5 and TRBJ2-1; TRBD1 matches 8 bases. The J segment lost 1 base and the V segment lost 4 bases, leaving 6 bases of the junction unmatched. The germline gives CDR1 MNHEY, CDR2 SVGAGI. The CDR3 is made up of 16 amino acids. Here the CDR3 DNA reads TGTGCCAGCAGTTTCTTACAGGGGGTATCCTACAATGAGCAGTTCTTC. This gives the protein CASSFLQGVSYNEQFF.

There are many counts of this clonotype. The chain links TRBV11-3 to TRBJ2-5; D gene unclear. With 5 bases removed from V and 1 base from J, the gap between germline ends came to 5 bases. This CDR3 spans 12 amino acids. From germline, CDR1 is SGHNT and CDR2 YENEEA. As DNA, the CDR3 is TGTGCCAGCAGCGTGTCCCAAGAGACCCAGTACTTC. It translates to CASSVSQETQYF.

This clonotype came up once. CDR3 sequence: CASSLSTRDRVNTEAFF. In DNA, the CDR3 is TGTGCCAGCTCATTATCGACCCGGGACAGGGTGAACACTGAAGCTTTCTTT. This chain joins TRBV12-3 or TRBV12-4 and TRBJ1-1; 9 nucleotides match TRBD1. The CDR3 is 17 residues long. V shed 8 bases and J 0 bases; nucleotides not matched to a gene: 13.

The chain is built from TRBV28 and TRBJ1-5; D remains ambiguous. Per germline, CDR1 MDHEN and CDR2 SYDVKM. The CDR3 length is 17 residues. The V gene lost 3 bases and the J gene lost 1 base, with 16 bases spanning the gap. CDR3 region: CASSFFRSGISNQPQHF. The CDR3 DNA is TGTGCCAGCAGTTTTTTTCGTTCGGGGATCAGCAATCAGCCCCAGCATTTT.

This clonotype has ten or more counts. V and J are TRBV3-1 and TRBJ1-5, with D hard to call. CDR1 and CDR2 (germline): LGHDT, YNNKEL (reference sequence). The CDR3 covers 12 residues. The germline V and J ends were trimmed by 2 bases and 6 bases, with 5 bases remaining between them. In DNA form, the CDR3 reads TGTGCCAGCAGCCAATTGGGTCAGCCCCAGCATTTT. It translates to CASSQLGQPQHF.

In its sample, this clonotype was seen many times. The chain combines TRBV12-3 or TRBV12-4 with TRBJ2-5, with 8 bases matching TRBD1. J gave up 5 bases and V 6 bases, and 5 bases lay outside the gene matches. This CDR3 has 13 amino acids. The CDR3 here is CASRLTGEETQYF. CDR3 sequence (DNA): TGTGCCAGCAGGCTGACAGGGGAGGAGACCCAGTACTTC.

This clonotype was picked up many times. The genes are TRBV2 and TRBJ2-7; D uncertain. V was pared by 4 bases and J by 4 bases, with 17 bases between. In germline, CDR1 is SNHLY, CDR2 FYNNEI. There are 15 residues in the CDR3. CDR3 protein: CASSAGTDPLYEQYF. CDR3 sequence (DNA): TGTGCCAGCAGTGCCGGAACAGACCCTTTATACGAGCAGTACTTC.

The table lists this clonotype with many counts. The chain employs TRBV28 and TRBJ2-7; D not resolved. The ends were cut back, 6 bases at V and 4 bases at J, with 10 bases in the middle. Germline V gene sequence: CDR1 MDHEN, CDR2 SYDVKM. The CDR3 covers 12 residues. The CDR3 region is CASSLDGYEQYF. As DNA, the CDR3 is TGTGCCAGCAGCTTAGACGGGTACGAGCAGTACTTC.

The chain recombines TRBV6-1 with TRBJ1-5, with a tentative D call TRBD1 (6 bases). The CDR3 is 13 residues long. The V end was cut by 4 bases, the J end by 7 bases, with 11 bases between. Germline loops: CDR1 MNHNS, CDR2 SASEGT. The DNA of the CDR3 is TGTGCCAGCAGTGGGACAGACGTCCAGCCCCAGCATTTT. Amino acid sequence: CASSGTDVQPQHF.